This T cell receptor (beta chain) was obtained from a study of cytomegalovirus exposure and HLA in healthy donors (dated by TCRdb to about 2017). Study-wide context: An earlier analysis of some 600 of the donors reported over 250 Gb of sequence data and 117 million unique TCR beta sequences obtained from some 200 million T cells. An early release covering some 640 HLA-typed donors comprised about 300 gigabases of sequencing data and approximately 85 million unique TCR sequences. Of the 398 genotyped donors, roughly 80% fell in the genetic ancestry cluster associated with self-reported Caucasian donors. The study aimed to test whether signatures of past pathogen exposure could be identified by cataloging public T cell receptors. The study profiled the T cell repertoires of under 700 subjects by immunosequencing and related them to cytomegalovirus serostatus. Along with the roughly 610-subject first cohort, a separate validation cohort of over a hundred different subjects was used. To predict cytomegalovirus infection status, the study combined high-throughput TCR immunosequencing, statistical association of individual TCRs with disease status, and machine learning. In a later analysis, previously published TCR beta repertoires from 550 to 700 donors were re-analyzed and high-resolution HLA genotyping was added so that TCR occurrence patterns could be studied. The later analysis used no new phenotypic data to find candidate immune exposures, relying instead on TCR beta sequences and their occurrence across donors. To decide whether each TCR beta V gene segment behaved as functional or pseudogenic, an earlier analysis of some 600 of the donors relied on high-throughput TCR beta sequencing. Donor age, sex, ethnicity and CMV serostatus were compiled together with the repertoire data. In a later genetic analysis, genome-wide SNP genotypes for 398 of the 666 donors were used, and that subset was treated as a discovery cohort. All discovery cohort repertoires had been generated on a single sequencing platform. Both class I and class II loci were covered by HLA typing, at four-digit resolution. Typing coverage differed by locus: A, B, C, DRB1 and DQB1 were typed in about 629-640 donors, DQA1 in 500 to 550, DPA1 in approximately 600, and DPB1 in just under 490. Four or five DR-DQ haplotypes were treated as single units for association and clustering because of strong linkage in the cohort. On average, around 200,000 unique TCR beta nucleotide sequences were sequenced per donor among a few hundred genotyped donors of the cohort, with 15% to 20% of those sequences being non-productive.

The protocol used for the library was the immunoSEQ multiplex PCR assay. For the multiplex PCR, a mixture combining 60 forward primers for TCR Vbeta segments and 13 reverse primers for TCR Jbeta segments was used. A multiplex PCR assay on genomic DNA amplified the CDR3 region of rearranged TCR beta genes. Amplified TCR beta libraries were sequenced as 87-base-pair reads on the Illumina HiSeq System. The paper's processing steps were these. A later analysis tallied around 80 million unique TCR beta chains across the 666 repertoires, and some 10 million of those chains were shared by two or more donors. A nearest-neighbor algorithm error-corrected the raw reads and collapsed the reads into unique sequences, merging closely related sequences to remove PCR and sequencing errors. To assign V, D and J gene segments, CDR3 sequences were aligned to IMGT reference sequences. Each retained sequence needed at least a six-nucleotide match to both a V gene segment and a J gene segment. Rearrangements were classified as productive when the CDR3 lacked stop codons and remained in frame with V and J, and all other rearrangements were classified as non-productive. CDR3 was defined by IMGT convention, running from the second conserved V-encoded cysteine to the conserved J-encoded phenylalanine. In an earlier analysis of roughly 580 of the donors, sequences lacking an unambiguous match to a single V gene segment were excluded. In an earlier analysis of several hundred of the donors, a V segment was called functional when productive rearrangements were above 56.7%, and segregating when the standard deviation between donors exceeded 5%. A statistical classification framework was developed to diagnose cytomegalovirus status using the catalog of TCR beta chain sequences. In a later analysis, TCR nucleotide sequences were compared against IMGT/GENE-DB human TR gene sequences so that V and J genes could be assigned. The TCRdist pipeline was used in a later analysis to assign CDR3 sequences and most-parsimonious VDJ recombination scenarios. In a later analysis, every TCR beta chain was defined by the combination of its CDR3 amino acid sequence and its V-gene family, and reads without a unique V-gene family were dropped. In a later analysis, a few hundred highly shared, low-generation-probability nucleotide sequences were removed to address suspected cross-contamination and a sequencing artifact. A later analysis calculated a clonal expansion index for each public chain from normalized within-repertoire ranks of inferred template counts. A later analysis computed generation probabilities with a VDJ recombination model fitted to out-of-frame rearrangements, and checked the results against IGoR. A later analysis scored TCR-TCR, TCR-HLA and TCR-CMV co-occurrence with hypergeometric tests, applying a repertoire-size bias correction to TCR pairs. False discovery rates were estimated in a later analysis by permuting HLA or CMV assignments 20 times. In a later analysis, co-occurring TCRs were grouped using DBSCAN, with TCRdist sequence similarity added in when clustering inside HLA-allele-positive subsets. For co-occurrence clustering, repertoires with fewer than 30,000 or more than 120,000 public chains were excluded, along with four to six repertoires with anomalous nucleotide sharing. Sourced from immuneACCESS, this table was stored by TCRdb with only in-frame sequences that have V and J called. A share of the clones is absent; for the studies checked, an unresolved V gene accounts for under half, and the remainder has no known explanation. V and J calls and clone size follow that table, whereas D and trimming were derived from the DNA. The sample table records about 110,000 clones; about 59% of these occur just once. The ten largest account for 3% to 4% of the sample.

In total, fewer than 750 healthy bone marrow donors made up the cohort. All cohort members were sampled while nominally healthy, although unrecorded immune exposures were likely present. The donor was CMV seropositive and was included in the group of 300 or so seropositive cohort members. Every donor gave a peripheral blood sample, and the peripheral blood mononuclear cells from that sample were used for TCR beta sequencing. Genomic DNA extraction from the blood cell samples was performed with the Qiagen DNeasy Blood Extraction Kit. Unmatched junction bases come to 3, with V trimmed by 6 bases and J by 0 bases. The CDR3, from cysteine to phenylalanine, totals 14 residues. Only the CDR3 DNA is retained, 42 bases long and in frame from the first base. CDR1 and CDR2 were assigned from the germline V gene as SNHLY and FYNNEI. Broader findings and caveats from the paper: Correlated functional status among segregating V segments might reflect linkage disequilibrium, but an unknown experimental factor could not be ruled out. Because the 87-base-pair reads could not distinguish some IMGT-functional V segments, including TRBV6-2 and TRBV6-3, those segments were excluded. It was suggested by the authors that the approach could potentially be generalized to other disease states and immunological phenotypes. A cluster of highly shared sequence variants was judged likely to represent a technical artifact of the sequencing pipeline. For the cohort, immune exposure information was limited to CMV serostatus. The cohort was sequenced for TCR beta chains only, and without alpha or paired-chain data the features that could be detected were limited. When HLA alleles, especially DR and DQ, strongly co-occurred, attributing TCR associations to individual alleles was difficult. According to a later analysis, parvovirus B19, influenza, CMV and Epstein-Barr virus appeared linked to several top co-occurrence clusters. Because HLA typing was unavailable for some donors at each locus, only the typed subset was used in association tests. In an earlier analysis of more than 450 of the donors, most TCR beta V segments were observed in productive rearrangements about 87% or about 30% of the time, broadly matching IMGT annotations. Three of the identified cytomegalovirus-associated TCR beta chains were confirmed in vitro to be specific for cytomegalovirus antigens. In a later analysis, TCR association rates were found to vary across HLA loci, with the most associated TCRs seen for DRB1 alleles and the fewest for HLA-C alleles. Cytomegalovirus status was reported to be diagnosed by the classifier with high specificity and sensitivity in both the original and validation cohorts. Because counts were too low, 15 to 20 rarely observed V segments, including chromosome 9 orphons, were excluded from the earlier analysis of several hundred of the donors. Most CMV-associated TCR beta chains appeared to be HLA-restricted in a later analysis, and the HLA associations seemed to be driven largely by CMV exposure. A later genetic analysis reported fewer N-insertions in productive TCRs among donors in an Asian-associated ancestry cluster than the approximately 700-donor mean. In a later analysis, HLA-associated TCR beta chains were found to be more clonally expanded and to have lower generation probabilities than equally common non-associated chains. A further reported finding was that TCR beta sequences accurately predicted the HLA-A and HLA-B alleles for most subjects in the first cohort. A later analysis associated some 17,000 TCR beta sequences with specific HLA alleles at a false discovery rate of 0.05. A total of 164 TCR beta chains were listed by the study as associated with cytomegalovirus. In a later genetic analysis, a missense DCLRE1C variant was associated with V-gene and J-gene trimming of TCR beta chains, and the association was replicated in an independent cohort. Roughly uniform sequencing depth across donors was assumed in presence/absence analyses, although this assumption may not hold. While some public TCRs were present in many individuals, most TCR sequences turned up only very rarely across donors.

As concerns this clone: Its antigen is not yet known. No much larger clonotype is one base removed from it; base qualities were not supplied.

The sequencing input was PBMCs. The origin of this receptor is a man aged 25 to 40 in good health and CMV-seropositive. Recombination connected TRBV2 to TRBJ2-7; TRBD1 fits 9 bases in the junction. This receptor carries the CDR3 CASRVTGGSYEQYF. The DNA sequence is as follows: TGTGCCAGCAGAGTGACAGGGGGCTCCTACGAGCAGTACTTC.